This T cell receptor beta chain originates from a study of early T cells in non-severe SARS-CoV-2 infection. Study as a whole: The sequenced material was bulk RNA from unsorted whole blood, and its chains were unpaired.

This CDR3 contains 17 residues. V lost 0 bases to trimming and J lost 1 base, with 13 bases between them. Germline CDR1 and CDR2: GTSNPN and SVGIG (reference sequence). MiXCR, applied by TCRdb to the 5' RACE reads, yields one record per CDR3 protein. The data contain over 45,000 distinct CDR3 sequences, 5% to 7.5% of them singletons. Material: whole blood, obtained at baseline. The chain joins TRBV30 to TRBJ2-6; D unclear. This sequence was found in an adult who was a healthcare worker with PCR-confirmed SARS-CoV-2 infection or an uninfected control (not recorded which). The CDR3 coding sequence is TGTGCCTGGAGTGTATCGGGTATTTGGTCTGGGGCCAACGTCCTGACTTTC. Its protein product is CAWSVSGIWSGANVLTF.